This TCR beta chain was observed in a study of post-analysis software for immune sequencing data. Study-level results: Controls had lower frequencies than patients of about 5 TRBV segments, which included TRBV5-6, TRBV5-1 and TRBV20-1.

Libraries were made from TCR beta cDNA, and they carried unique molecular identifiers. One entry per CDR3 protein, called by TCRdb with MiXCR from the PCR reads. This table holds hundreds of thousands of distinct CDR3 sequences, about 32% found once. A remark on this clonotype: Its target is not known.

The V and J ends lost 0 bases and 2 bases, in that order; junction bases with no gene match: 13. This CDR3 has 19 amino acids. CDR1 LGHNA and CDR2 YSLEER come from the germline V gene. The sample comprised blood. The sequence derives from a girl aged 5-17 years with multiple sclerosis. The rearrangement uses TRBV4-3 and TRBJ2-1; 7 nucleotides agree with TRBD2. This CDR3 reads CASSQDTVRGRATYNEQFF. The CDR3 DNA follows: TGCGCCAGCAGCCAAGATACGGTACGGGGGAGGGCCACCTACAATGAGCAGTTCTTC.